What follows are 7 T cell receptor beta chains derived from one specimen sequenced in a study of blood T cells in healthy people across ages. It was with a sample-barcoded 5' primer and a J-beta primer mix that a second PCR of roughly 7 to 12 cycles was run. TCRdb recomputed calls from the 5' RACE reads with MiXCR, one row per CDR3 protein. The sample consists of 600,000 to 850,000 distinct CDR3 sequences, roughly 44% of them appearing once. Specimen: blood. The receptors originated from a woman aged 55-75 years in good health.

This clonotype was found many times. The CDR3 region is CSVQDRGEDTQYF. In DNA form, the CDR3 reads TGCAGCGTTCAGGACAGGGGTGAAGATACGCAGTATTTT. This chain joins TRBV29-1 and TRBJ2-3, with 9 bases aligning to TRBD1. The CDR3 loop spans 13 amino acids. The germline V gene encodes CDR1 SQVTM and CDR2 ANQGSEA. V lost 5 bases and J lost 5; bases outside the gene matches: 5.

V is TRBV27 and J is TRBJ2-1; 9 bases line up with TRBD1. The CDR3 sequence is 16 residues long. Germline loops: CDR1 MNHEY, CDR2 SMNVEV (reference sequence). J gave up 4 bases and V 3 bases, and 7 bases lay outside the gene matches. The CDR3 is CASSFPGQGPYNEQFF. As DNA, the CDR3 is TGTGCCAGCAGTTTTCCGGGACAGGGCCCGTACAATGAGCAGTTCTTC.

This clonotype was observed once. This chain uses TRBV11-2 with TRBJ2-5, with 8 bases lining up with TRBD1. The V segment lost 0 bases and the J segment 13 bases; nucleotides outside the gene matches: 7. CDR1 and CDR2 (germline): SGHAT, FQNNGV. CDR3 size: 13 residues. The CDR3 loop reads CASSLDWDRSSYF. CDR3 coding DNA: TGTGCCAGCAGCTTAGATTGGGACAGGTCCTCGTACTTC.

This clonotype showed up just a few times. V gene TRBV27 combines with J gene TRBJ2-3; D is unresolved. This CDR3 spans 12 amino acids. The V end was cut by 6 bases, the J end by 4 bases, with 8 bases between. Germline CDR1 is MNHEY and CDR2 is SMNVEV (reference sequence). The CDR3 coding sequence is TGTGCCAGCAGCCTTAAGCCAGATACGCAGTATTTT. Residues: CASSLKPDTQYF.

Of note for this clonotype: The junction departs from germline at one end; a sequencing error may be responsible. The chain is built from TRBV10-3 and TRBJ2-1; D not certain. The CDR3 length is 14 residues. Germline loops: CDR1 ENHRY, CDR2 SYGVKD. The CDR3 DNA follows: TGTGCCATCAGTTTTGGCCACCACGGCAATAAGCAGTTCTTC. Amino acid sequence: CAISFGHHGNKQFF.

J is TRBJ1-4 and V is TRBV29-1; D perhaps matches TRBD1 (6 bases). V was clipped by 6 bases and J by 3 bases, with 14 bases between them. The CDR3 is made up of 14 amino acids. The germline V gene has CDR1 SQVTM and CDR2 ANQGSEA. CDR3 in amino acids: CSVRRGAANEKLFF. CDR3 nucleotide sequence: TGCAGCGTCCGACGGGGGGCCGCTAATGAAAAACTGTTTTTT.

V usage is TRBV2 and J usage is TRBJ2-1; D call uncertain. Trimming removed 8 bases at V and 10 bases at J, with 24 bases between. CDR3 length: 15 residues. Looked up from germline, CDR1 is SNHLY and CDR2 is FYNNEI. For the CDR3, the DNA is TGTGCCAGCTTCCAGACGGGTCCCGCGGCCAGCGAGCAGTTCTTC. It encodes CASFQTGPAASEQFF.